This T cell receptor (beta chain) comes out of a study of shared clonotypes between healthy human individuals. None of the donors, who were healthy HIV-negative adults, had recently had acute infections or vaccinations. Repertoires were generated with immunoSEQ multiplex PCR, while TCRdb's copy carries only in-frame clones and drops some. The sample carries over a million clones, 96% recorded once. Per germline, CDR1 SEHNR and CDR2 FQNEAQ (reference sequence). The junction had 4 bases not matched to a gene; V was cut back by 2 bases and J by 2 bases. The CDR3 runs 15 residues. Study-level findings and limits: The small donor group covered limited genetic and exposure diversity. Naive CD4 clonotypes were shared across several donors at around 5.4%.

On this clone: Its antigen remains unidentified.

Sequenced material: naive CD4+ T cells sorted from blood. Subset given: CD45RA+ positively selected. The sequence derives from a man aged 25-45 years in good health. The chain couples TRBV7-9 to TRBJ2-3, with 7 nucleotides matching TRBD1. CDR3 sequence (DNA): TGTGCCAGCAGCTTATACGGGACAGCCACAGATACGCAGTATTTT. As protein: CASSLYGTATDTQYF.